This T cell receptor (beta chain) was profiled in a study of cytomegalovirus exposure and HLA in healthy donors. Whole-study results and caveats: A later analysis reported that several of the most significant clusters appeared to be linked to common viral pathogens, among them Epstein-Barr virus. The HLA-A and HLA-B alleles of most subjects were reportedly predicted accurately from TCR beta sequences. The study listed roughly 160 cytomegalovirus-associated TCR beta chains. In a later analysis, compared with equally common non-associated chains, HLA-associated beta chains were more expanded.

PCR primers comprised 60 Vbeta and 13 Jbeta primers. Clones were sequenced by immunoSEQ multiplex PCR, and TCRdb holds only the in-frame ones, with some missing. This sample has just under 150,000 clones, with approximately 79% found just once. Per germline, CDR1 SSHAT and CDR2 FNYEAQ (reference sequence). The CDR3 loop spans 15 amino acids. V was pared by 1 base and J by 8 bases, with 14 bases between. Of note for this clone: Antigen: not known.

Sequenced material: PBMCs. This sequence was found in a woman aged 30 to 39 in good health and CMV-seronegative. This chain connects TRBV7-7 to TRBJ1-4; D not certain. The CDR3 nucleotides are TGTGCCAGCAGCTTAGGGTCCCGGGCGGGGGAAAAACTGTTTTTT. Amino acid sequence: CASSLGSRAGEKLFF.